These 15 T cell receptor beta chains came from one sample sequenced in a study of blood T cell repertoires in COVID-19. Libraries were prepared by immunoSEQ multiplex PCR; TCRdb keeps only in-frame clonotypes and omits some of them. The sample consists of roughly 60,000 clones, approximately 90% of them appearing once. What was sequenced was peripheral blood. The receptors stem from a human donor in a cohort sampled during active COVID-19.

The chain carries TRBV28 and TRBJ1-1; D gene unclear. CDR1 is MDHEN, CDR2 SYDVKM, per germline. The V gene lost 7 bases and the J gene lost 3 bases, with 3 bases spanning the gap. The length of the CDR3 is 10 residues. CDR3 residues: CASTDTEAFF. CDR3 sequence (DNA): TGTGCCAGCACTGACACTGAAGCTTTCTTT.

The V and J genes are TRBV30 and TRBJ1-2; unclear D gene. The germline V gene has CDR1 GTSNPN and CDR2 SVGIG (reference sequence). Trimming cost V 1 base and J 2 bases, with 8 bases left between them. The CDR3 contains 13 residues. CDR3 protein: CAWSAWENYGYTF. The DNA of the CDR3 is TGTGCCTGGAGTGCTTGGGAGAACTATGGCTACACCTTC. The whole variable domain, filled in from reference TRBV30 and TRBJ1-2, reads SQTIHQWPATLVQPVGSPLSLECTVEGTSNPNLYWYRQAAGRGLQLLFYSVGIGQISSEVPQNLSASRPQDRQFILSSKKLLLSDSGFYLCAWSAWENYGYTFGSGTRLTVV.

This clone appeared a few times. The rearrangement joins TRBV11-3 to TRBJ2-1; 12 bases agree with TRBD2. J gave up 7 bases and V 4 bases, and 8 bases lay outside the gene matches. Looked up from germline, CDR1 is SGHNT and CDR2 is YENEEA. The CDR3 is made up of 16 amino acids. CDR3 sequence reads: CASSSSAGLAGNEQFF. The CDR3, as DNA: TGTGCCAGCAGCTCCAGCGCCGGACTAGCGGGGAATGAGCAGTTCTTC.

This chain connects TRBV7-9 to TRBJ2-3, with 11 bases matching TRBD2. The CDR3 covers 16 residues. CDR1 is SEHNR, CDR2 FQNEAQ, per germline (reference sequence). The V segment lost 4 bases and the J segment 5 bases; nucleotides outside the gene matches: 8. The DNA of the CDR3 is TGTGCCAGCAGCTATGGCCTAGCGGGAGGTATAGATACGCAGTATTTT. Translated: CASSYGLAGGIDTQYF.

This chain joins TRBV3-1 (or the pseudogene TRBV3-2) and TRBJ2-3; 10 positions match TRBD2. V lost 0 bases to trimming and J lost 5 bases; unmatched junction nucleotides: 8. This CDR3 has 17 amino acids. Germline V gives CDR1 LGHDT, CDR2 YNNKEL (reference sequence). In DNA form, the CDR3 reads TGTGCCAGCAGCCAAGAGGCTAGCGGGGGTATTGGAGATACGCAGTATTTT. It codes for CASSQEASGGIGDTQYF.

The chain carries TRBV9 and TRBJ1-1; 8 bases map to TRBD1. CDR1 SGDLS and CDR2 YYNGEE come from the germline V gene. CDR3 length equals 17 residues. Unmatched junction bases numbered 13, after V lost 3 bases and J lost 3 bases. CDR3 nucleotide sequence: TGTGCCAGCAGCGCGAGATCAACCCAGGGGGCACACACTGAAGCTTTCTTT. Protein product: CASSARSTQGAHTEAFF.

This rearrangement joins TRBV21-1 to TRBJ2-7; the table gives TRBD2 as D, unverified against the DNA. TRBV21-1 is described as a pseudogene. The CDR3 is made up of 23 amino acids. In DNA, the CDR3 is TGTGCCAGCAGCAAGTGGGCGACAGGGGTGATACTCACTAGCGGGAGGACGACCTACGAGCAGTACTTC. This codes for CASSKWATGVILTSGRTTYEQYF.

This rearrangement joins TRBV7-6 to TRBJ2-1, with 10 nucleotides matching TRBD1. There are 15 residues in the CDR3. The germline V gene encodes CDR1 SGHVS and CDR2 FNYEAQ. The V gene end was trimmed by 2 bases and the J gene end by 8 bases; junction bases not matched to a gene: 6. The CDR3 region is CASSLMGQGMYEQFF. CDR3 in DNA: TGTGCCAGCAGCTTAATGGGACAGGGGATGTATGAGCAGTTCTTC. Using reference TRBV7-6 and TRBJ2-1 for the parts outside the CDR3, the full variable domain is GAGVSQSPRYKVTKRGQDVALRCDPISGHVSLYWYRQALGQGPEFLTYFNYEAQQDKSGLPNDRFSAERPEGSISTLTIQRTEQRDSAMYRCASSLMGQGMYEQFFGPGTRLTVL.

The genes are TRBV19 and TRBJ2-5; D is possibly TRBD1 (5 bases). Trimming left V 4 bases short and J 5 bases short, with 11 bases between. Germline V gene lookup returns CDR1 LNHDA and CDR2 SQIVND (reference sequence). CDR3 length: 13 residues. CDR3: CASSTSGAETQYF. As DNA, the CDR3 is TGTGCCAGTAGTACGAGTGGGGCTGAGACCCAGTACTTC.

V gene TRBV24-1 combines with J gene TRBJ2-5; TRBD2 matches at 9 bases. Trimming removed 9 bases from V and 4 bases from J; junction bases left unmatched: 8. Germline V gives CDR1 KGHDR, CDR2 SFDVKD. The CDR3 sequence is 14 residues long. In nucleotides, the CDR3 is TGTGCCACCTCAGAGGCGGGGGGGCCAGAGACCCAGTACTTC. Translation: CATSEAGGPETQYF.

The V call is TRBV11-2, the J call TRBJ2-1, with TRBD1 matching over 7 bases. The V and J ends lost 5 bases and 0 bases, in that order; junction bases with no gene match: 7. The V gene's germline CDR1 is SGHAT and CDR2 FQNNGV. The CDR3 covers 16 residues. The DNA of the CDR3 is TGTGCCAGCAGCCCCCGACAGGGACACTCCTACAATGAGCAGTTCTTC. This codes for CASSPRQGHSYNEQFF.

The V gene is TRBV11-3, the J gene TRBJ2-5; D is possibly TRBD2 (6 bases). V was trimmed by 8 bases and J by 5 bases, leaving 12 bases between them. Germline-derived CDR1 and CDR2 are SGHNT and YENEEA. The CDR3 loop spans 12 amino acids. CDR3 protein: CASSRGGETQYF. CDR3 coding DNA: TGTGCCAGCTCGCGCGGAGGGGAGACCCAGTACTTC.

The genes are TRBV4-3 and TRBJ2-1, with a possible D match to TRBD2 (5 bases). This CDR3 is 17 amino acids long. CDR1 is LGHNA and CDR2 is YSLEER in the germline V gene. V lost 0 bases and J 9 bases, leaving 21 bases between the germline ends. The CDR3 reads CASSQDWSSGSGGEQFF. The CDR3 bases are TGCGCCAGCAGCCAAGATTGGTCGAGCGGAAGTGGAGGTGAGCAGTTCTTC.

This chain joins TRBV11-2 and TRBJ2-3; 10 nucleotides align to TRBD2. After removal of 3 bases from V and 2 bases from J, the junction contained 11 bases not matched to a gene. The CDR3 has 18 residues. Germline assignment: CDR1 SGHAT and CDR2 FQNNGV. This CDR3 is CASSFDYSGRSYTDTQYF. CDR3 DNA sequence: TGTGCCAGCAGCTTTGACTATAGCGGGAGGTCGTACACAGATACGCAGTATTTT.

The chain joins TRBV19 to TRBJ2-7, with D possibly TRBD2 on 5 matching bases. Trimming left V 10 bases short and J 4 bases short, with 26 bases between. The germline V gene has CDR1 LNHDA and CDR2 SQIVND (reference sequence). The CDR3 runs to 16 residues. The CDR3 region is CANSGRPKRSGYEQYF. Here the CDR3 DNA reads TGTGCCAACTCCGGCCGCCCCAAGCGCAGCGGATACGAGCAGTACTTC.